This T cell receptor (beta chain) was observed in a study of early T cells in non-severe SARS-CoV-2 infection. TCRdb recomputed calls from the 5' RACE reads with MiXCR, one row per CDR3 protein. The table lists under 50,000 distinct CDR3 sequences, roughly 4.5% of them singletons. The CDR3 runs to 11 residues. V lost 11 bases to trimming and J lost 10 bases, with 18 bases between them. Germline CDR1 is SEHNR and CDR2 is FQNEAQ (reference sequence). Sequencing was carried out using whole blood. The chain employs TRBV7-9 and TRBJ2-7, with D tentatively TRBD1 or TRBD2 (5 bases each). The receptor comes from an adult who was a healthcare worker with PCR-confirmed SARS-CoV-2 infection or an uninfected control (not recorded which). The CDR3 sequence: CAAQIGGVQYF. CDR3 bases: TGTGCCGCGCAGATTGGGGGAGTTCAGTACTTC.